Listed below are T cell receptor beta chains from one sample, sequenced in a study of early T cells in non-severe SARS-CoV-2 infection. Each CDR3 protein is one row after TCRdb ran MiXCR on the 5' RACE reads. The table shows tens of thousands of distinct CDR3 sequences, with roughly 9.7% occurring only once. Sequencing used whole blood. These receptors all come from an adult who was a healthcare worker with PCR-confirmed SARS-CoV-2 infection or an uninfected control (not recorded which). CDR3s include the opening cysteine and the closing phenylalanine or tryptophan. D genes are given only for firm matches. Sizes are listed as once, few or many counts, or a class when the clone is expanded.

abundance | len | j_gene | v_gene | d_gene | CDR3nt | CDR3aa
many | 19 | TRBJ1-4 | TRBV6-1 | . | TGTGCCAGCAGTGAAGCGCTTCCGGGGCGCACCTGGCTAATAGAAAAACTGTTTTTT | CASSEALPGRTWLIEKLFF
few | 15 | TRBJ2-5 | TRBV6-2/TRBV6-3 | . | TGTGCCAGCAGTTACAACGGGGAGATTCAAGAGACCCAGTACTTC | CASSYNGEIQETQYF
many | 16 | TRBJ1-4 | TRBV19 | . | TGTGCCAGTAGCCCTCAACCCCTATTCTCTAATGAAAAACTGTTTTTT | CASSPQPLFSNEKLFF
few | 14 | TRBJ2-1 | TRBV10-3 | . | TGTGCCATCAGGGGACTCAGCGAGGGCGATGAGCAGTTCTTC | CAIRGLSEGDEQFF
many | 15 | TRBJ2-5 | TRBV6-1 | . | TGTGCCAGCAGTGGGGGGCCTGGGTTTAAAGAGACCCAGTACTTC | CASSGGPGFKETQYF
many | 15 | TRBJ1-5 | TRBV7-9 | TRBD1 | TGTGCCAGCAGCTTAACCGGACAGGGACACCAGCCCCAGCATTTT | CASSLTGQGHQPQHF
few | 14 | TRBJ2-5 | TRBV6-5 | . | TGTGCCAGCAGTTACTCGAGGGGCCAAGAGACCCAGTACTTC | CASSYSRGQETQYF
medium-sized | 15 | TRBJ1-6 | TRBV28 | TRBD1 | TGTGCCACCCACTCGGGACAGGCACGTAATTCACCCCTCCACTTT | CATHSGQARNSPLHF
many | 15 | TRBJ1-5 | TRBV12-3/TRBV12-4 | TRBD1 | TGTGCCAGCAGTTTAGGGGACAGGGCGTATCAGCCCCAGCATTTT | CASSLGDRAYQPQHF
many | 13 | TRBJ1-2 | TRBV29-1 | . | TGCAGCGTTGAAGATGGGAGGGCCAATGGCTACACCTTC | CSVEDGRANGYTF
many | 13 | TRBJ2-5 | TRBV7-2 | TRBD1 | TGTGCCAGCAGCCTCGGGACAGCAGAGACCCAGTACTTC | CASSLGTAETQYF
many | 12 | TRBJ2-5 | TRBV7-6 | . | TGTGCCAGCAGCCCCCCAGGGGAGACCCAGTACTTC | CASSPPGETQYF
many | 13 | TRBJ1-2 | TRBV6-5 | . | TGTGCCTCCAGGGGCAGGGAGCACTATGGCTACACCTTC | CASRGREHYGYTF